This T cell receptor beta chain was identified in a study of blood T cell repertoires in COVID-19. Whole-study context: COVID-19 samples from acute and convalescent phases originated in the United States, Italy and Spain. PBMCs, B-cell-depleted T cells, or T cells were the source of the cDNA or gDNA that made up the material.

CDR1 and CDR2 from the germline V gene are SNHLY and FYNNEI. V lost 4 bases to trimming and J lost 1 base, with 7 bases between them. This CDR3 is 13 amino acids long. Measured with immunoSEQ multiplex PCR; TCRdb has only the in-frame clones, and not every one. The table includes roughly 140,000 clones, 80% to 90% detected once. The chain links TRBV2 to TRBJ1-2, with D perhaps TRBD1 (5 bases). This sequence originates from a woman aged 70-85 years with acute or convalescent COVID-19. Sequencing was performed on peripheral blood. The CDR3 DNA sequence: TGTGCCAGCAGTGGGACACTTAACTATGGCTACACCTTC. It translates to CASSGTLNYGYTF. The full variable domain, with the rest looked up from reference TRBV2 and TRBJ1-2, is EPEVTQTPSHQVTQMGQEVILRCVPISNHLYFYWYRQILGQKVEFLVSFYNNEISEKSEIFDDQFSVERPDGSNFTLKIRSTKLEDSAMYFCASSGTLNYGYTFGSGTRLTVV.